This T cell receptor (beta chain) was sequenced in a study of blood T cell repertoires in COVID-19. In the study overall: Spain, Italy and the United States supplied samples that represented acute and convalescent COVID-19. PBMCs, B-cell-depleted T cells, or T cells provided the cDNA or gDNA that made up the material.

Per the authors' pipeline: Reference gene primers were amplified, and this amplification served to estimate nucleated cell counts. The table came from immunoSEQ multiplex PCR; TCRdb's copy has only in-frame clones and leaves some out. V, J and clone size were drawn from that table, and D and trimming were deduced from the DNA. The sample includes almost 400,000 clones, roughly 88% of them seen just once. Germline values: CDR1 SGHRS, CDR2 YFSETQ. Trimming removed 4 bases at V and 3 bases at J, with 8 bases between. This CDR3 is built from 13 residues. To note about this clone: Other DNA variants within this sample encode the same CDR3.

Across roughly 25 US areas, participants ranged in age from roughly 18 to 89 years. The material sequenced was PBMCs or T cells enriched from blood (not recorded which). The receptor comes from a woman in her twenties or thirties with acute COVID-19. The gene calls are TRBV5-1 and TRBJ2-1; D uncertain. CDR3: CASSLTGYNEQFF. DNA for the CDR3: TGCGCCAGCAGCCTGACGGGCTACAATGAGCAGTTCTTC.